One and the same sample provided the 2 T cell receptor beta chains below, sequenced in a study of blood T cell repertoires in COVID-19. Produced via immunoSEQ multiplex PCR; TCRdb's table is partial and in-frame only. The table lists roughly 220,000 clones, 80% to 90% of them singletons. Source material: PBMCs or T cells enriched from blood (not recorded which). The receptor set was obtained from a woman between 50 and 59 years old with acute COVID-19.

The V gene is TRBV24-1, the J gene TRBJ1-2, with a possible D match to TRBD1 (6 bases). The germline V gene encodes CDR1 KGHDR and CDR2 SFDVKD. V was shortened by 4 bases and J by 4 bases, with 15 bases between the two germline ends. The CDR3 has 15 residues. CDR3 coding DNA: TGTGCCACCAGTGACCCCGGGACAAGCGTCTATGGCTACACCTTC. Protein: CATSDPGTSVYGYTF.

The V gene is TRBV28, the J gene TRBJ1-5; TRBD1 might be the D (5 bases). CDR1 is MDHEN, CDR2 SYDVKM, per germline. The CDR3 covers 15 residues. Trimming took 6 bases from V and 0 from J, leaving 12 bases between them. The CDR3 here is CASSPGGISNQPQHF. CDR3 nucleotides: TGTGCCAGCAGCCCGGGGGGGATTAGCAATCAGCCCCAGCATTTT.